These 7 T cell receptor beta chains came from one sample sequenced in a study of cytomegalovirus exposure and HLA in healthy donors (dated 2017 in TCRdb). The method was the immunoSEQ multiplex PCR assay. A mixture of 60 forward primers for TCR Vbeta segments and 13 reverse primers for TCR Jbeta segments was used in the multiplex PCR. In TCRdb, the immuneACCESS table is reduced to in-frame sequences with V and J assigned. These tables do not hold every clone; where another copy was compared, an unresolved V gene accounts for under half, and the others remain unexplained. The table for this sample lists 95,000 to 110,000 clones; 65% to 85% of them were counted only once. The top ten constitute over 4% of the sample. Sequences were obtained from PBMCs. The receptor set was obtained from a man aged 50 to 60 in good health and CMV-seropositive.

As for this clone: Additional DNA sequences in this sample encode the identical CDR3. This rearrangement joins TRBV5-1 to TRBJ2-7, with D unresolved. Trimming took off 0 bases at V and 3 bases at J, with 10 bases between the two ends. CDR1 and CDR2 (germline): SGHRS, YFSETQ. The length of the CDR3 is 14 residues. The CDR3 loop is CASSLALDIYEQYF. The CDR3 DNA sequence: TGCGCCAGCAGCTTGGCCTTAGACATCTACGAGCAGTACTTC.

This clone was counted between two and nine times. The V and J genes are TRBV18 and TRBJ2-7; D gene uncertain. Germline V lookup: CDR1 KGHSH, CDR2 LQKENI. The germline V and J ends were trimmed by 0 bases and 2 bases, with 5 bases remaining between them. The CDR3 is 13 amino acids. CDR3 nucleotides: TGTGCCAGCTCACCACCCGACACCTACGAGCAGTACTTC. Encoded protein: CASSPPDTYEQYF.

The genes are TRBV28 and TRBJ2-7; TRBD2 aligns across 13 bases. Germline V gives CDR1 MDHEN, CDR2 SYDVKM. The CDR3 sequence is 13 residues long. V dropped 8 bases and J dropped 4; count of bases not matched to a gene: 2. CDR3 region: CASGLAGAYEQYF. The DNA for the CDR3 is TGTGCCAGCGGACTAGCGGGAGCTTACGAGCAGTACTTC.

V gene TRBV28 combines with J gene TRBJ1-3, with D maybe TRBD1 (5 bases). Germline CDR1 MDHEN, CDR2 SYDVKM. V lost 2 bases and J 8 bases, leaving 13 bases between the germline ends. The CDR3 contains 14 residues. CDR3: CASSLQGGGDTIYF. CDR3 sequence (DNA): TGTGCCAGCAGTTTACAGGGAGGTGGTGACACCATATATTTT.

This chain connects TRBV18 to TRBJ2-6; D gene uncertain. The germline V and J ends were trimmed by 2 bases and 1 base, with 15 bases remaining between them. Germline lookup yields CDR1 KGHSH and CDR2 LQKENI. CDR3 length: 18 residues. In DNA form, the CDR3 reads TGTGCCAGCTCACCATCGGATGGCTGGGCATCTGGGGCCAACGTCCTGACTTTC. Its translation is CASSPSDGWASGANVLTF.

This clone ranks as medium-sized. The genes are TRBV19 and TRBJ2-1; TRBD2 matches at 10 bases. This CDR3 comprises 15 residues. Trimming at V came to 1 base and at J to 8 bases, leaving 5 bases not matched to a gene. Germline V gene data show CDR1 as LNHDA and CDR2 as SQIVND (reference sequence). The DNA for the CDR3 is TGTGCCAGTAGTATAGCTAGCGGGAGTTTCGATGAGCAGTTCTTC. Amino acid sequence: CASSIASGSFDEQFF.

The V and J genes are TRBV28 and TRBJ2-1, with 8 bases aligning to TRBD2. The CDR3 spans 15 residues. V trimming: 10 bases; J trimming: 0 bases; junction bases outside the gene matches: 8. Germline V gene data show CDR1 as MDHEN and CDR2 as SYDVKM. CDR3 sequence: CATSTGTSSYNEQFF. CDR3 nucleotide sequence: TGTGCCACCTCAACCGGGACTAGCTCCTACAATGAGCAGTTCTTC. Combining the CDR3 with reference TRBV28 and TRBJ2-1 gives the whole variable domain DVKVTQSSRYLVKRTGEKVFLECVQDMDHENMFWYRQDPGLGLRLIYFSYDVKMKEKGDIPEGYSVSREKKERFSLILESASTNQTSMYLCATSTGTSSYNEQFFGPGTRLTVL.